The next 22 T cell receptor beta chains were all read from a single sample in a study of cytomegalovirus exposure and HLA in healthy donors. PCR amplification relied on 60 Vbeta primers (plus 13 Jbeta primers). Data came from immunoSEQ multiplex PCR; TCRdb stores just in-frame clones and leaves some out. The data show under 200,000 clones, approximately 80% seen once. The sequencing input was PBMCs. These receptors came from a woman aged 50 to 60 in good health and CMV-seropositive.

The chain carries TRBV5-1 and TRBJ1-4, with TRBD1 matching 8 bases. The junction had 10 bases not matched to a gene; V was cut back by 4 bases and J by 8 bases. The germline CDR1 and CDR2 sequences are SGHRS and YFSETQ. This CDR3 region has 15 residues. In DNA form, the CDR3 reads TGCGCCAGCAGCCCGACTACAGGGGGAGGGGAAAAACTGTTTTTT. Translation gives CASSPTTGGGEKLFF.

The chain has TRBV27 and TRBJ1-2; 7 bases are a match to TRBD1. Germline CDR1 MNHEY, CDR2 SMNVEV (reference sequence). The CDR3 runs 17 residues. Germline trimming cut 5 bases from V and 3 bases from J; bases unmatched to any gene: 15. CDR3 sequence (DNA): TGTGCCAGCAGTCCATTTGGAGACAGGGACGGCTACTATGGCTACACCTTC. Its translation is CASSPFGDRDGYYGYTF.

The V call is TRBV7-9, the J call TRBJ2-1, with D possibly being TRBD1 (5 bases). The germline V and J ends were trimmed by 5 bases and 9 bases, with 11 bases remaining between them. Germline values: CDR1 SEHNR, CDR2 FQNEAQ (reference sequence). The CDR3 is 12 residues long. The CDR3, as DNA: TGTGCCAGCAGCATGGGGCAGGGTGAGCAGTTCTTC. It is translated as CASSMGQGEQFF.

This chain connects TRBV7-9 to TRBJ1-1; a possible D gene is TRBD1 (5 bases). The CDR3 is 14 residues long. The germline V gene has CDR1 SEHNR and CDR2 FQNEAQ (reference sequence). Trimming left V 5 bases short and J 5 bases short, with 15 bases between. The CDR3, as DNA: TGTGCCAGCAGCCCCTCGGGGGGGATGACTGAAGCTTTCTTT. It yields the protein CASSPSGGMTEAFF.

J is TRBJ1-5 and V is TRBV21-1; the DNA was not used to check the table's D call, TRBD1. TRBV21-1 is termed a pseudogene. This CDR3 region has 15 residues. The CDR3 nucleotides are TGTGCCAGCAGCAAGGGACAAAGGTCGAATCAGCCCCAGCATTTT. It encodes CASSKGQRSNQPQHF.

J is TRBJ2-3 and V is TRBV7-9; D is unresolved. Germline V CDR1 and CDR2: SEHNR, FQNEAQ (reference sequence). V lost 8 bases and J lost 0, with 9 bases in between. The CDR3 runs to 13 residues. The CDR3 DNA reads TGTGCCAGCGAATTTACAAGCACAGATACGCAGTATTTT. It encodes CASEFTSTDTQYF. Variable domain in full (rest from reference TRBV7-9 and TRBJ2-3): DTGVSQNPRHKITKRGQNVTFRCDPISEHNRLYWYRQTLGQGPEFLTYFQNEAQLEKSRLLSDRFSAERPKGSFSTLEIQRTEQGDSAMYLCASEFTSTDTQYFGPGTRLTVL.

V is TRBV30 and J is TRBJ1-2, with D perhaps matching TRBD1 (5 bases). The ends were cut back, 6 bases at V and 0 bases at J, with 20 bases in the middle. This CDR3 is built from 16 residues. Germline V lookup: CDR1 GTSNPN, CDR2 SVGIG (reference sequence). The CDR3 nucleotides read TGTGCCTGCCAAGGGGTGGGTCCGTACGCTAACTATGGCTACACCTTC. Amino acids: CACQGVGPYANYGYTF.

This rearrangement joins TRBV7-9 to TRBJ1-4; 10 bases are shared with TRBD1. CDR3 length: 16 residues. The V segment lost 6 bases and the J segment 7 bases; nucleotides outside the gene matches: 11. The germline V gene has CDR1 SEHNR and CDR2 FQNEAQ (reference sequence). The CDR3 region has the DNA TGTGCCAGCAGTGTTGGACAGGGGGGGTTTGGTGAAAAACTGTTTTTT. Amino acids: CASSVGQGGFGEKLFF.

The chain links TRBV6-5 to TRBJ2-5, with D possibly being TRBD2 (6 bases). V gave up 4 bases and J gave up 2 bases, with 17 bases separating them. This CDR3 spans 16 amino acids. CDR1 and CDR2 from the germline V gene are MNHEY and SVGAGI. The CDR3 reads CASSSPQAGSQETQYF. The CDR3 nucleotides read TGTGCCAGCAGTTCCCCTCAAGCGGGCTCGCAAGAGACCCAGTACTTC.

The J gene is TRBJ2-7, the V gene TRBV28, with TRBD2 matching 7 bases. Germline values: CDR1 MDHEN, CDR2 SYDVKM. This CDR3 contains 14 residues. The V gene end was trimmed by 7 bases and the J gene end by 3 bases; junction bases not matched to a gene: 9. In DNA form, the CDR3 reads TGTGCCAGCACCAAAGGAGGCGGGAGCTACGAGCAGTACTTC. Amino acid sequence: CASTKGGGSYEQYF.

The chain uses TRBV25-1 and TRBJ1-1; no firm D call. The CDR3 is 11 residues long. Germline CDR1 MGHDK, CDR2 SYGVNS. V shed 7 bases and J shed 1 base, with 4 bases lying between them. The CDR3 reads CASIRNTEAFF. DNA for the CDR3: TGTGCCAGCATCCGGAACACTGAAGCTTTCTTT.

The chain recombines TRBV6-5 with TRBJ2-7, with 7 bases that match TRBD2. The germline CDR1 and CDR2 sequences are MNHEY and SVGAGI. The CDR3 spans 14 residues. The V and J ends lost 7 bases and 3 bases, in that order; junction bases with no gene match: 9. DNA for the CDR3: TGTGCCAGCAAAATCGGGGGGAGCTTCTACGAGCAGTACTTC. Amino acids: CASKIGGSFYEQYF.

The rearrangement joins TRBV28 to TRBJ2-1, with D possibly matching TRBD1 (5 bases). The CDR3 runs 12 residues. Germline values: CDR1 MDHEN, CDR2 SYDVKM. The ends were cut back, 5 bases at V and 9 bases at J, with 11 bases in the middle. The CDR3 sequence: CASSGRQFEQFF. CDR3 in DNA: TGTGCCAGCAGTGGACGACAGTTTGAGCAGTTCTTC.

J is TRBJ1-2 and V is TRBV10-3; 7 bases align to TRBD1. This CDR3 spans 13 amino acids. The germline gives CDR1 ENHRY, CDR2 SYGVKD. V trimming: 3 bases; J trimming: 8 bases; junction bases outside the gene matches: 6. As DNA, the CDR3 is TGTGCCATCAGTGAAACAGGGGCGCTGGGCTACACCTTC. Translation: CAISETGALGYTF.

The V gene is TRBV19, the J gene TRBJ1-2, with 11 nucleotides matching TRBD1. The CDR3 totals 16 residues. V shed 4 bases and J 6 bases; nucleotides not matched to a gene: 10. CDR1 is LNHDA and CDR2 is SQIVND in the germline V gene (reference sequence). CDR3 sequence reads: CASSRTPGQGVDGYTF. The CDR3 DNA sequence: TGTGCCAGTAGTAGAACACCGGGACAGGGGGTGGATGGCTACACCTTC.

This chain uses TRBV7-2 with TRBJ1-1; TRBD1 agrees at 10 bases. Germline-derived CDR1 and CDR2 are SGHTA and FQGNSA. V gave up 3 bases and J gave up 3 bases; unmatched junction bases: 4. The CDR3 runs 15 residues. The CDR3 DNA is TGTGCCAGCAGCTTTGACGGGACAGGGGACACTGAAGCTTTCTTT. This translates into CASSFDGTGDTEAFF.

The chain is built from TRBV5-6 and TRBJ1-1; D is unresolved. The CDR3 totals 12 residues. V lost 5 bases and J lost 3, with 8 bases in between. Germline lookup yields CDR1 SGHDT and CDR2 YYEEEE. This CDR3 is CASSFKYTEAFF. As DNA, the CDR3 is TGTGCCAGCAGTTTTAAATACACTGAAGCTTTCTTT.

The rearrangement links TRBV5-6 to TRBJ2-1; 10 nucleotides align to TRBD2. Germline trimming cut 0 bases from V and 0 bases from J; bases unmatched to any gene: 3. Per the germline V gene, CDR1 is SGHDT and CDR2 is YYEEEE. This CDR3 spans 17 amino acids. CDR3 in amino acids: CASSLVASGSSYNEQFF. DNA of the CDR3: TGTGCCAGCAGCTTGGTGGCTAGCGGGAGCTCCTACAATGAGCAGTTCTTC.

The chain couples TRBV7-9 to TRBJ2-1; the match to TRBD2 covers 7 bases. Germline V gene data show CDR1 as SEHNR and CDR2 as FQNEAQ (reference sequence). V lost 2 bases to trimming and J lost 10 bases; unmatched junction nucleotides: 5. This CDR3 is 13 amino acids long. The CDR3 DNA sequence: TGTGCCAGCAGCTTATTTCTAGCGGAGGAGCAGTTCTTC. This encodes CASSLFLAEEQFF.

The V and J genes are TRBV7-2 and TRBJ1-5; D not resolved. Per the germline V gene, CDR1 is SGHTA and CDR2 is FQGNSA. Trimming took off 2 bases at V and 3 bases at J, with 2 bases between the two ends. This CDR3 spans 12 amino acids. This CDR3 reads CASSLYNQPQHF. The CDR3 bases are TGTGCCAGCAGCTTATACAATCAGCCCCAGCATTTT.

Turning to this clone: One end of the junction fails to match germline, which may point to a read error. J is TRBJ2-6 and V is TRBV7-2; D may be TRBD1 (5 bases). The germline gives CDR1 SGHTA, CDR2 FQGNSA. CDR3 length equals 17 residues. The CDR3 region has the DNA TGTGCCAGCAGCCCGCAAACCGTGCCCTCTGGGGCCAACGGCCTGACTTTC. Its protein product is CASSPQTVPSGANGLTF.

The genes are TRBV10-1 and TRBJ2-3, with D perhaps TRBD1 (8 bases). CDR1 WNHNN and CDR2 SYGVQD come from the germline V gene (reference sequence). V lost 0 bases to trimming and J lost 0 bases, with 22 bases between them. This CDR3 spans 20 amino acids. The CDR3 region has the DNA TGCGCCAGCAGTGAGTCGAGACGGGGAGGGGACAGGCCTAGCACAGATACGCAGTATTTT. Protein product: CASSESRRGGDRPSTDTQYF.